This entry lists 9 T cell receptor beta chains sequenced from one sample in a study of blood T cells in healthy people across ages (dated by TCRdb to about 2015). The library was obtained by 5' RACE. TCRdb shows the sequencer as Illumina HiSeq 2500. A second PCR of roughly 6 to 11 cycles was performed with a sample-barcoded 5' primer and a J-beta primer mix. The public reads were reanalyzed by TCRdb: fastp trimming at Q25, MiXCR alignment, in-frame beta chains only. Rows matching on CDR3 protein sequence are summarized as one entry with the most common DNA and genes. The sample table lists roughly 1.4 million distinct CDR3 sequences, 59% of them with a count of one. The ten most abundant clones make up approximately 7% of the sample. The specimen was blood. The receptors come from a man aged 18 to 29 in good health.

The chain carries TRBV4-1 and TRBJ1-2; 9 bases map to TRBD1. Trimming cost V 4 bases and J 0 bases; bases outside gene matches: 3. The germline gives CDR1 MGHRA, CDR2 YSYEKL. This CDR3 spans 15 amino acids. CDR3: CASSLQGAANYGYTF. CDR3 bases: TGCGCCAGCAGCCTACAGGGGGCTGCTAACTATGGCTACACCTTC.

In this sample, this clonotype turned up a few times. The CDR3 coding sequence is TGCAGTGCTAGGGCCCATGGCGGGGGAAATGAAAAACTGTTTTTT. Residues: CSARAHGGGNEKLFF. The rearrangement joins TRBV20-1 to TRBJ1-4; D may be TRBD1 (5 bases). CDR1 is DFQATT and CDR2 is SNEGSKA in the germline V gene (reference sequence). V lost 3 bases to trimming and J lost 5 bases, with 16 bases between them. This CDR3 has 15 amino acids.

The chain recombines TRBV12-3 or TRBV12-4 with TRBJ2-3, with a weak D call TRBD1 (5 bases). The CDR3 runs to 13 residues. Trimming pared 6 bases from V and 6 bases from J, leaving 13 bases between. The CDR3 coding sequence is TGTGCCAGCAGAAAACAGGTGGGGGATACGCAGTATTTT. Protein sequence: CASRKQVGDTQYF.

The chain couples TRBV4-1 to TRBJ2-7; D is unresolved. CDR3 length: 13 residues. Germline values: CDR1 MGHRA, CDR2 YSYEKL. Trimming cost V 1 base and J 6 bases, with 10 bases left between them. The CDR3 is CASSQVVGGEQYF. In DNA form, the CDR3 reads TGCGCCAGCAGCCAAGTCGTCGGTGGCGAGCAGTACTTC.

This clonotype is a singleton in its sample. CDR3 amino acids: CASSTRGQGEDGYTF. The CDR3 DNA reads as TGTGCCAGCAGCACGAGGGGGCAGGGAGAGGATGGCTACACCTTC. J is TRBJ1-2 and V is TRBV7-2; 7 bases agree with TRBD1. Germline loops: CDR1 SGHTA, CDR2 FQGNSA. The CDR3 covers 15 residues. V gave up 5 bases and J gave up 6 bases; unmatched junction bases: 12.

The chain couples TRBV7-9 to TRBJ1-5; D not resolved. V lost 4 bases and J 4 bases, leaving 8 bases between the germline ends. The germline CDR1 and CDR2 sequences are SEHNR and FQNEAQ (reference sequence). The CDR3 runs to 13 residues. CDR3 amino acids: CASSSTENQPQHF. For the CDR3, the DNA is TGTGCCAGCAGCTCAACAGAGAATCAGCCCCAGCATTTT.

The CDR3 nucleotides read TGCAGCGTCGGTCCAGGGACCCTTACAGATACGCAGTATTTT. It codes for CSVGPGTLTDTQYF. J is TRBJ2-3 and V is TRBV29-1, with D perhaps given as TRBD1 or TRBD2 (5 bases each). Germline V lookup: CDR1 SQVTM, CDR2 ANQGSEA. The CDR3 spans 14 residues. V lost 6 bases and J 3 bases, leaving 16 bases between the germline ends.

The chain carries TRBV10-3 and TRBJ2-5; TRBD2 matches 7 bases. J gave up 4 bases and V 4 bases, and 9 bases lay outside the gene matches. The length of the CDR3 is 15 residues. CDR1 and CDR2 (germline): ENHRY, SYGVKD. The CDR3: CAISGDGGGSETQYF. As DNA, the CDR3 is TGTGCCATCAGTGGAGACGGCGGGGGTTCAGAGACCCAGTACTTC.

Only one count was recorded for this clonotype. V gene TRBV5-1 combines with J gene TRBJ2-6; tentative D call: TRBD1 (5 bases). This CDR3 is built from 17 residues. CDR1 is SGHRS and CDR2 is YFSETQ in the germline V gene. Trimming took off 5 bases at V and 1 base at J, with 16 bases between the two ends. The CDR3 DNA is TGCGCCAGCAGACAGGATCTTCTAATTTCTGGGGCCAACGTCCTGACTTTC. This gives the protein CASRQDLLISGANVLTF.